A selection of T cell receptor beta chains follows, all from one sample in a study of cytomegalovirus exposure and HLA in healthy donors. Profiled with immunoSEQ multiplex PCR; TCRdb holds only in-frame clones, not every one. The data show about 310,000 clones, roughly 86% seen once. Sequenced: PBMCs. The receptors derive from a young man in good health and CMV-seronegative. Both conserved end residues are part of each CDR3. A D gene is named only where the DNA matches it firmly. Only part of the rows carry a size: once, few, many, or a class if the clone is expanded.

J: TRBJ1-1; V: TRBV15; D: NA; size: NA; CDR3: CATSRDAAVNTEAFF; DNA: TGTGCCACCAGCAGAGACGCCGCAGTGAACACTGAAGCTTTCTTT
J: TRBJ2-1; V: TRBV6-5; D: NA; size: NA; CDR3: CASSRLGGGPNEQFF; DNA: TGTGCCAGCAGCCGTCTGGGGGGGGGCCCCAATGAGCAGTTCTTC
J: TRBJ2-7; V: TRBV5-4; D: NA; size: NA; CDR3: CASSLGQVNLLLGEQYF; DNA: TGTGCCAGCAGCTTGGGACAGGTTAATCTGCTACTGGGGGAGCAGTACTTC
J: TRBJ2-7; V: TRBV5-4; D: NA; size: NA; CDR3: CASSFGREQYF; DNA: TGTGCCAGCAGCTTTGGTCGGGAGCAGTACTTC
J: TRBJ2-7; V: TRBV19; D: NA; size: NA; CDR3: CASSRTHSYEQYF; DNA: TGTGCCAGTAGTAGGACACACTCCTACGAGCAGTACTTC
J: TRBJ1-5; V: TRBV6-5; D: TRBD1; size: NA; CDR3: CASSFDRVYQPQHF; DNA: TGTGCCAGCAGCTTCGACAGGGTCTATCAGCCCCAGCATTTT
J: TRBJ1-5; V: TRBV15; D: NA; size: NA; CDR3: CATSRERGRRDQPQHF; DNA: TGTGCCACCAGCAGAGAGAGAGGGCGCCGGGATCAGCCCCAGCATTTT
J: TRBJ1-2; V: TRBV6-5; D: NA; size: NA; CDR3: CASSYSSGDGYTF; DNA: TGTGCCAGCAGTTACTCATCAGGGGACGGCTACACCTTC
J: TRBJ1-2; V: TRBV18; D: TRBD1; size: NA; CDR3: CASSSGTGTFGGGYTF; DNA: TGTGCCAGCTCGTCCGGGACAGGGACATTCGGGGGAGGCTACACCTTC
J: TRBJ2-7; V: TRBV6-5; D: TRBD1; size: NA; CDR3: CASSSYGTGRSYEQYF; DNA: TGTGCCAGCAGTTCTTACGGGACAGGCCGCTCCTACGAGCAGTACTTC
J: TRBJ1-1; V: TRBV7-9; D: TRBD1; size: NA; CDR3: CASSLEAGQGGEAFF; DNA: TGTGCCAGCAGCTTGGAAGCCGGACAGGGCGGGGAAGCTTTCTTT
J: TRBJ1-4; V: TRBV10-2; D: NA; size: NA; CDR3: CASSESGQGEKLFF; DNA: TGCGCCAGCAGTGAGTCGGGGCAGGGGGAAAAACTGTTTTTT
J: TRBJ1-2; V: TRBV7-9; D: NA; size: NA; CDR3: CASSLSQGSFGYTF; DNA: TGTGCCAGCAGCTTAAGCCAGGGGAGCTTTGGCTACACCTTC
J: TRBJ1-2; V: TRBV5-8; D: TRBD1; size: NA; CDR3: CASNPGQGAYGYTF; DNA: TGTGCCAGTAATCCGGGACAGGGGGCGTATGGCTACACCTTC
J: TRBJ2-2; V: TRBV6-1; D: TRBD1; size: NA; CDR3: CASRRDRGQTGELFF; DNA: TGTGCCAGCCGGAGAGACAGGGGGCAAACCGGGGAGCTGTTTTTT
J: TRBJ1-2; V: TRBV7-2; D: TRBD1; size: NA; CDR3: CASSLLWTGNYGYTF; DNA: TGTGCCAGCAGCCTCTTATGGACAGGCAACTATGGCTACACCTTC
J: TRBJ2-5; V: TRBV9; D: NA; size: NA; CDR3: CASSGGLGAAQYF; DNA: TGTGCCAGCAGCGGAGGACTGGGAGCGGCCCAGTACTTC
J: TRBJ2-3; V: TRBV5-4; D: NA; size: NA; CDR3: CASSFATYQSTDTQYF; DNA: TGTGCCAGCAGCTTCGCGACTTACCAGAGCACAGATACGCAGTATTTT
J: TRBJ2-3; V: TRBV5-1; D: NA; size: NA; CDR3: CASSLVRGSDTQYF; DNA: TGCGCCAGCAGCTTGGTCAGGGGCTCAGATACGCAGTATTTT
J: TRBJ2-7; V: TRBV7-2; D: NA; size: once; CDR3: CASSFSPMREQYF; DNA: TGTGCCAGCAGCTTCTCGCCTATGAGGGAGCAGTACTTC
J: TRBJ2-1; V: TRBV19; D: NA; size: NA; CDR3: CASSIGGGLSYNEQFF; DNA: TGTGCCAGTAGTATTGGGGGGGGCCTCTCCTACAATGAGCAGTTCTTC
J: TRBJ2-2; V: TRBV27; D: NA; size: NA; CDR3: CASSLSIVRGAKDTGELFF; DNA: TGTGCCAGCAGTTTATCGATAGTCAGGGGGGCAAAGGACACCGGGGAGCTGTTTTTT
J: TRBJ2-2; V: TRBV19; D: TRBD1; size: NA; CDR3: CASSLQGGNTGELFF; DNA: TGTGCCAGTAGCCTACAGGGGGGTAACACCGGGGAGCTGTTTTTT
J: TRBJ2-3; V: TRBV11-2; D: NA; size: NA; CDR3: CASSSRATDTQYF; DNA: TGTGCCAGCAGCTCCAGGGCCACAGATACGCAGTATTTT
J: TRBJ2-1; V: TRBV6-1; D: TRBD1; size: many; CDR3: CASRTGTGSDEQFF; DNA: TGTGCCAGCAGAACCGGGACAGGGTCCGATGAGCAGTTCTTC
J: TRBJ2-3; V: TRBV7-9; D: TRBD2; size: NA; CDR3: CASSWTGTSEDTQYF; DNA: TGTGCCAGCAGCTGGACCGGGACTAGCGAAGATACGCAGTATTTT
J: TRBJ1-1; V: TRBV25-1; D: NA; size: NA; CDR3: CASRTQGNTEAFF; DNA: TGTGCCAGCCGCACACAGGGGAACACTGAAGCTTTCTTT
J: TRBJ2-3; V: TRBV7-9; D: TRBD2; size: NA; CDR3: CASSSTSGGLWDTQYF; DNA: TGTGCCAGCAGCTCGACTAGCGGGGGCCTATGGGATACGCAGTATTTT
J: TRBJ2-1; V: TRBV7-9; D: TRBD2; size: NA; CDR3: CASSLGSSGGFWHEQFF; DNA: TGTGCCAGCAGCTTAGGGTCTAGCGGGGGGTTTTGGCATGAGCAGTTCTTC
J: TRBJ2-7; V: TRBV6-5; D: NA; size: NA; CDR3: CASSYNGVLEQYF; DNA: TGTGCCAGCAGTTACAACGGGGTTCTCGAGCAGTACTTC
J: TRBJ2-5; V: TRBV7-9; D: NA; size: once; CDR3: CATEPHMETQYF; DNA: TGTGCCACCGAACCGCACATGGAGACCCAGTACTTC
J: TRBJ2-2; V: TRBV5-1; D: TRBD2; size: NA; CDR3: CASSLGRTSQYTGELFF; DNA: TGCGCCAGCAGCTTGGGACGGACTAGTCAGTACACCGGGGAGCTGTTTTTT
J: TRBJ1-1; V: TRBV7-9; D: NA; size: NA; CDR3: CASSSQGQHTEAFF; DNA: TGTGCCAGCAGCTCACAGGGTCAACACACTGAAGCTTTCTTT
J: TRBJ2-7; V: TRBV20-1; D: NA; size: NA; CDR3: CSATRTYEQYF; DNA: TGCAGTGCGACAAGGACCTACGAGCAGTACTTC
J: TRBJ2-7; V: TRBV29-1; D: NA; size: NA; CDR3: CSRVTGLSYEQYF; DNA: TGCAGCCGGGTCACAGGGTTGTCCTACGAGCAGTACTTC
J: TRBJ2-3; V: TRBV10-3; D: TRBD2; size: NA; CDR3: CAISRGGLPTDTQYF; DNA: TGTGCCATCAGTCGGGGGGGCCTACCTACAGATACGCAGTATTTT
J: TRBJ2-7; V: TRBV7-9; D: TRBD2; size: NA; CDR3: CASSLASGGEQYF; DNA: TGTGCCAGCAGCTTAGCGTCCGGGGGGGAGCAGTACTTC
J: TRBJ2-1; V: TRBV7-6; D: TRBD1; size: NA; CDR3: CASKRGQGHHEQFF; DNA: TGTGCCAGCAAGAGGGGACAGGGGCACCATGAGCAGTTCTTC
J: TRBJ1-6; V: TRBV4-1; D: NA; size: NA; CDR3: CASSQLVGSYNSPLHF; DNA: TGCGCCAGCAGCCAATTAGTCGGGTCCTATAATTCACCCCTCCACTTT
J: TRBJ2-7; V: TRBV2; D: NA; size: many; CDR3: CASIPQGSQYEQYF; DNA: TGTGCCAGCATCCCGCAGGGTAGTCAGTACGAGCAGTACTTC
J: TRBJ1-2; V: TRBV6-5; D: NA; size: NA; CDR3: CASSTTREDYYGYTF; DNA: TGTGCCAGCAGTACCACGAGGGAGGACTACTATGGCTACACCTTC
J: TRBJ2-7; V: TRBV10-3; D: TRBD2; size: NA; CDR3: CAISPTSGGVHEQYF; DNA: TGTGCCATCAGCCCGACTAGCGGGGGGGTGCACGAGCAGTACTTC
J: TRBJ1-1; V: TRBV18; D: TRBD1; size: NA; CDR3: CASSLEGGELSDAFF; DNA: TGTGCCAGCTCCCTTGAAGGGGGCGAGTTAAGCGACGCTTTCTTT
J: TRBJ2-1; V: TRBV4-3; D: TRBD1; size: NA; CDR3: CASSHQQTGSVYNEQFF; DNA: TGCGCCAGCAGCCACCAACAGACAGGGAGCGTCTACAATGAGCAGTTCTTC
J: TRBJ1-1; V: TRBV6-6; D: TRBD1; size: few; CDR3: CASSYSEGALTEAFF; DNA: TGTGCCAGCAGTTATTCGGAGGGGGCGTTGACTGAAGCTTTCTTT
J: TRBJ1-5; V: TRBV10-3; D: TRBD1; size: once; CDR3: CAISEPGQGPNQPQHF; DNA: TGTGCCATCAGTGAGCCGGGACAGGGCCCGAATCAGCCCCAGCATTTT
J: TRBJ1-6; V: TRBV30; D: TRBD1; size: few; CDR3: CAWRGQPYSPLHF; DNA: TGTGCCTGGCGGGGACAGCCATATTCACCCCTCCACTTT
J: TRBJ1-2; V: TRBV5-1; D: TRBD1; size: NA; CDR3: CASSITGTGNYGYTF; DNA: TGCGCCAGCAGCATAACCGGGACAGGAAACTATGGCTACACCTTC
J: TRBJ1-4; V: TRBV5-4; D: TRBD1; size: NA; CDR3: CASSLRDSEKLFF; DNA: TGTGCCAGCAGCTTGAGGGACAGTGAAAAACTGTTTTTT
J: TRBJ2-1; V: TRBV4-1; D: TRBD2; size: NA; CDR3: CASSQGTRNEQFF; DNA: TGCGCCAGCAGCCAGGGGACTAGAAATGAGCAGTTCTTC
J: TRBJ1-5; V: TRBV19; D: TRBD1; size: once; CDR3: CASSIWTGGPQPQHF; DNA: TGTGCCAGTAGTATCTGGACAGGTGGTCCTCAGCCCCAGCATTTT